This T cell receptor beta chain was recovered during a study of T-cell reconstitution after alpha-beta-depleted transplantation in children. For TCRbeta, the library was prepared with unique molecular identifiers. TCRdb itself ran the PCR reads through MiXCR, one entry per CDR3 protein. The sample yields 150,000 to 250,000 distinct CDR3 sequences, approximately 6% seen once. This clonotype was picked up many times. Its antigen is unknown. Findings and caveats of the study: Expanded graft clones numbering several hundred reportedly gave rise to alpha-beta T cells about two months after transplant. Recipient T cells and thymic progenitors that survived were the source of the high TCRbeta diversity seen at day 60 in some patients. A year post-transplant, T-cell counts and diversity derived mostly from newly produced T cells.

Germline-derived CDR1 and CDR2 are SGHAT and FQNNGV. CDR3 size: 17 residues. Trimming pared 3 bases from V and 2 bases from J, leaving 17 bases between. This clonotype was obtained from a girl under three years old with combined immunodeficiency, due to receive a stem cell transplant. The sample here was PBMCs, taken before TCRalphabeta/CD19-depleted stem cell transplant. This rearrangement joins TRBV11-2 to TRBJ2-1; D might be TRBD1 (8 bases). This CDR3 reads CASSLPQGGSPYNEQFF. Written as DNA, the CDR3 is TGTGCCAGCAGCTTGCCACAGGGGGGGTCGCCCTACAATGAGCAGTTCTTC.